The 8 T cell receptor beta chains reported below all come from one sample, sequenced in a study of a mutant IDH1 vaccine in newly diagnosed glioma. The time point here: baseline, week 1 (first vaccination visit). Noted treatment: pre-vaccination baseline after standard-of-care therapy. Sequencing was performed with immunoSEQ multiplex PCR; in TCRdb, only in-frame clones are kept and a portion is missing. Counted here are about 100,000 clones, 80% occurring once; the ten biggest clones make up approximately 7.9%. The sample here was PBMCs, taken from a glioma patient treated with radiotherapy, temozolomide or both. These receptors all stem from a man in his forties or fifties with glioma.

The chain uses TRBV6-5 and TRBJ2-1; 9 nucleotides agree with TRBD2. V lost 0 bases, J lost 7 bases, and 7 bases stayed unmatched. Germline-derived CDR1 and CDR2 are MNHEY and SVGAGI. The CDR3 extends over 16 amino acids. The CDR3 DNA is TGTGCCAGCAGTTACTCGAGTAGCGGGGGATCTAATGAGCAGTTCTTC. Protein sequence: CASSYSSSGGSNEQFF.

This chain connects TRBV6-5 to TRBJ2-1; 8 nucleotides agree with TRBD1. J lost 0 bases, V lost 2 bases, and 0 bases had no gene match. Germline lookup yields CDR1 MNHEY and CDR2 SVGAGI. The CDR3 is 15 residues long. CDR3 bases: TGTGCCAGCAGTTACACAGGGGGCTCCTACAATGAGCAGTTCTTC. It specifies CASSYTGGSYNEQFF.

The rearrangement links TRBV5-4 to TRBJ2-2, with D perhaps matching TRBD1 or TRBD2 (5 bases each). The CDR3 covers 16 residues. V lost 5 bases, J lost 1 base, and 15 bases lay in between. Germline CDR1 SGHNT, CDR2 YYREEE (reference sequence). The CDR3 DNA reads TGTGCCAGCAGTCCCCGGGGCAGCGAGAACACCGGGGAGCTGTTTTTT. This translates into CASSPRGSENTGELFF.

J is TRBJ2-3 and V is TRBV5-6; D may match TRBD1 or TRBD2 (6 bases each). CDR1 and CDR2 (germline): SGHDT, YYEEEE. The V end lost 2 bases, the J end lost 3 bases, and 13 bases lay between the germline ends. The CDR3 loop spans 15 amino acids. Here the CDR3 reads CASSLGGKITDTQYF. The CDR3 DNA sequence: TGTGCCAGCAGCTTAGGGGGGAAAATAACAGATACGCAGTATTTT. The complete variable domain, with remaining parts taken from reference TRBV5-6 and TRBJ2-3, reads DAGVTQSPTHLIKTRGQQVTLRCSPKSGHDTVSWYQQALGQGPQFIFQYYEEEERQRGNFPDRFSGHQFPNYSSELNVNALLLGDSALYLCASSLGGKITDTQYFGPGTRLTVL.

The chain has TRBV7-2 and TRBJ1-2; TRBD1 matches at 7 bases. Germline CDR1 is SGHTA and CDR2 is FQGNSA. V dropped 4 bases and J dropped 5; count of bases not matched to a gene: 4. This CDR3 comprises 13 residues. The CDR3 sequence is CASSSQGYYGYTF. In DNA form, the CDR3 reads TGTGCCAGCAGCTCACAGGGGTATTATGGCTACACCTTC.

V gene TRBV11-2 combines with J gene TRBJ2-3; D gene unclear. Germline values: CDR1 SGHAT, CDR2 FQNNGV. The length of the CDR3 is 14 residues. With 1 base removed from V and 3 bases from J, the gap between germline ends came to 8 bases. DNA for the CDR3: TGTGCCAGCAGCTTAGTCCCGGGTACAGATACGCAGTATTTT. This translates into CASSLVPGTDTQYF.

The chain couples TRBV29-1 to TRBJ1-1, with D perhaps matching TRBD1 (5 bases). Germline CDR1 reads SQVTM; CDR2 reads ANQGSEA. CDR3 size: 15 residues. Deletions cut 3 bases from V and 4 bases from J, with 18 bases between. The CDR3 protein is CSVERGRGVGTEAFF. The CDR3 bases are TGCAGCGTTGAGAGGGGCCGTGGAGTAGGCACTGAAGCTTTCTTT.

This chain uses TRBV10-2 with TRBJ2-7, with TRBD2 identical over 11 bases. Trimming took 9 bases from V and 6 from J; bases not matched to a gene: 7. Germline CDR1 reads WSHSY; CDR2 reads SAAADI. This CDR3 spans 13 amino acids. Here the CDR3 reads CASSTSGVSEQYF. The CDR3 coding sequence is TGCGCCAGTTCGACTAGCGGGGTAAGCGAGCAGTACTTC.